These 32 T cell receptor beta chains share one sample of origin, sequenced in a study of T cell responses to AZD1222 COVID-19 vaccine. Sequenced by immunoSEQ multiplex PCR; TCRdb stores in-frame clones only, minus some. Of 88,000 or so clones in the sample, about nine tenths were seen once. This specimen consisted of peripheral blood, obtained on day 0 of AZD1222 vaccination. All receptors derive from an adult in good health.

This chain uses TRBV3-1 (or the pseudogene TRBV3-2) with TRBJ2-1, with 10 bases aligning to TRBD2. Germline CDR1 is LGHDT and CDR2 is YNNKEL (reference sequence). Trimming removed 1 base from V and 0 bases from J; junction bases left unmatched: 9. CDR3 length: 19 amino acids. The CDR3 region is CASSQAFGTSVGSYNEQFF. The CDR3 coding sequence is TGTGCCAGCAGCCAAGCTTTCGGGACTAGCGTTGGCTCCTACAATGAGCAGTTCTTC.

This rearrangement joins TRBV11-2 to TRBJ2-1; D is unresolved. Trimming pared 1 base from V and 2 bases from J, leaving 3 bases between. Germline CDR1 reads SGHAT; CDR2 reads FQNNGV. The CDR3 runs to 13 residues. CDR3 loop: CASSLGAYNEQFF. CDR3 DNA sequence: TGTGCCAGCAGCTTAGGGGCCTACAATGAGCAGTTCTTC.

This clone occurred a few times. This rearrangement joins TRBV15 to TRBJ1-1, with 11 positions matching TRBD1. This CDR3 is built from 16 residues. Germline V gene sequence: CDR1 LNHNV, CDR2 YYDKDF (reference sequence). Trimming took 4 bases from V and 4 from J; bases not matched to a gene: 8. The CDR3 is CATSKSSGTGGTEAFF. DNA for the CDR3: TGTGCCACCAGCAAAAGTTCCGGGACAGGGGGCACTGAAGCTTTCTTT.

V is TRBV30 and J is TRBJ2-2; the D is unclear. Germline V gene lookup returns CDR1 GTSNPN and CDR2 SVGIG (reference sequence). The CDR3 runs 14 residues. Deletions cut 2 bases from V and 5 bases from J, with 12 bases between. CDR3 sequence reads: CAWSRTGRTGELFF. In nucleotides, the CDR3 is TGTGCCTGGAGTCGGACGGGCCGGACCGGGGAGCTGTTTTTT.

The chain joins TRBV6-2 or TRBV6-3 to TRBJ2-7; 7 bases fit TRBD2. Germline trimming cut 3 bases from V and 7 bases from J; bases unmatched to any gene: 15. CDR3 length: 16 residues. CDR1 is MNHEY and CDR2 is SVGEGT in the germline V gene. The CDR3 DNA reads as TGTGCCAGCAGTTATCAAGTACTGGCGGGAGAAGGGGAGCAGTACTTC. Its protein product is CASSYQVLAGEGEQYF.

The chain links TRBV6-2 or TRBV6-3 to TRBJ1-2; 9 bases line up with TRBD1. The CDR3 sequence is 17 residues long. V lost 5 bases, J lost 7 bases, and 17 bases stayed unmatched. Germline values: CDR1 MNHEY, CDR2 SVGEGT. The CDR3 loop is CASSQLLRTDRGFGYTF. The DNA for the CDR3 is TGTGCCAGCAGTCAACTCCTACGCACGGACAGGGGTTTTGGCTACACCTTC.

J is TRBJ2-4 and V is TRBV3-1 (or the pseudogene TRBV3-2); D ambiguous. V was shortened by 0 bases and J by 4 bases, with 10 bases between the two germline ends. CDR1 and CDR2 from the germline V gene are LGHDT and YNNKEL (reference sequence). CDR3 size: 15 residues. DNA of the CDR3: TGTGCCAGCAGCCAAGATCTAATATGGAAAAACATTCAGTACTTC. It translates to CASSQDLIWKNIQYF.

V is TRBV12-5 and J is TRBJ1-2; maybe TRBD1 (6 bases). Trimming took off 0 bases at V and 7 bases at J, with 15 bases between the two ends. CDR3 length: 15 amino acids. Germline CDR1 and CDR2: LGHNT and FRNRAP. For the CDR3, the DNA is TGTGCTAGTGGTTTGGTACATGGGGGCTTGGGTGGCTACACCTTC. Its protein is CASGLVHGGLGGYTF.

V and J are TRBV11-2 and TRBJ1-1; TRBD1 aligns across 7 bases. The CDR3 runs to 14 residues. The germline gives CDR1 SGHAT, CDR2 FQNNGV. J lost 2 bases, V lost 5 bases, and 5 bases had no gene match. The CDR3 loop reads CASSQGQFNTEAFF. The CDR3 bases are TGTGCCAGCAGCCAGGGACAGTTCAACACTGAAGCTTTCTTT.

The chain employs TRBV6-1 and TRBJ1-2, with unresolved D. V lost 1 base and J lost 4, with 10 bases in between. The CDR3 covers 14 residues. Per germline, CDR1 MNHNS and CDR2 SASEGT. CDR3 loop: CASSEVQVPYGYTF. In DNA, the CDR3 is TGTGCCAGCAGTGAAGTTCAAGTACCCTATGGCTACACCTTC.

V is TRBV3-1 (or the pseudogene TRBV3-2) and J is TRBJ1-3; D is possibly TRBD1 (6 bases). Trimming pared 4 bases from V and 2 bases from J, leaving 9 bases between. CDR3 size: 14 residues. Germline CDR1 is LGHDT and CDR2 is YNNKEL (reference sequence). DNA of the CDR3: TGTGCCAGCAGCCCGGAGGGGGCTGGAAACACCATATATTTT. Residues: CASSPEGAGNTIYF.

The V call is TRBV5-1, the J call TRBJ2-1; D is uncertain. From germline, CDR1 is SGHRS and CDR2 YFSETQ. Trimming took 3 bases from V and 9 from J, leaving 19 bases between them. The CDR3 runs to 15 residues. CDR3 amino acids: CASSSRPRPHPEQFF. The CDR3 DNA reads as TGCGCCAGCAGCTCGAGACCCCGCCCGCACCCTGAGCAGTTCTTC. The full variable domain, its missing parts supplied by reference TRBV5-1 and TRBJ2-1, is KAGVTQTPRYLIKTRGQQVTLSCSPISGHRSVSWYQQTPGQGLQFLFEYFSETQRNKGNFPGRFSGRQFSNSRSEMNVSTLELGDSALYLCASSSRPRPHPEQFFGPGTRLTVL.

The genes are TRBV19 and TRBJ2-1; TRBD1 matches at 7 bases. J gave up 3 bases and V 4 bases, and 6 bases lay outside the gene matches. The CDR3 has 15 residues. Germline CDR1 reads LNHDA; CDR2 reads SQIVND (reference sequence). The CDR3 region is CASSTGQDFYNEQFF. The CDR3 bases are TGTGCCAGTAGTACCGGACAGGACTTCTACAATGAGCAGTTCTTC.

CDR3 loop: CASSQAGGIVNTEAFF. In DNA, the CDR3 is TGCGCCAGCAGCCAAGCGGGGGGCATTGTGAACACTGAAGCTTTCTTT. The chain has TRBV4-3 and TRBJ1-1; maybe TRBD1 (6 bases). V shed 1 base and J shed 0 bases, with 12 bases lying between them. CDR3 size: 16 residues. CDR1 is LGHNA and CDR2 is YSLEER in the germline V gene.

This chain joins TRBV2 and TRBJ1-3; D is unresolved. The germline V and J ends were trimmed by 4 bases and 0 bases, with 16 bases remaining between them. CDR3 size: 17 residues. CDR1 and CDR2 from the germline V gene are SNHLY and FYNNEI. CDR3 residues: CASSAGPEVNSGNTIYF. The CDR3 DNA reads as TGTGCCAGCAGTGCAGGACCGGAGGTTAACTCTGGAAACACCATATATTTT. Full variable domain (missing parts from reference TRBV2 and TRBJ1-3): EPEVTQTPSHQVTQMGQEVILRCVPISNHLYFYWYRQILGQKVEFLVSFYNNEISEKSEIFDDQFSVERPDGSNFTLKIRSTKLEDSAMYFCASSAGPEVNSGNTIYFGEGSWLTVV.

The chain is built from TRBV7-9 and TRBJ2-1, with TRBD1 matching 10 bases. The germline V gene has CDR1 SEHNR and CDR2 FQNEAQ (reference sequence). The ends lost 5 bases at V and 4 bases at J; junction bases unmatched: 11. The CDR3 is made up of 17 amino acids. In DNA, the CDR3 is TGTGCCAGCAGCGTCGATCCGGGACAGGGGAAATACAATGAGCAGTTCTTC. It yields the protein CASSVDPGQGKYNEQFF. The full variable domain, in which reference TRBV7-9 and TRBJ2-1 provide the parts outside the CDR3, is DTGVSQNPRHKITKRGQNVTFRCDPISEHNRLYWYRQTLGQGPEFLTYFQNEAQLEKSRLLSDRFSAERPKGSFSTLEIQRTEQGDSAMYLCASSVDPGQGKYNEQFFGPGTRLTVL.

This clone was seen only once. The rearrangement links TRBV9 to TRBJ2-1; 12 nucleotides align to TRBD2. The CDR3 is 17 amino acids. V shed 0 bases, J shed 5 bases, and the junction held 6 bases outside the gene matches. Germline CDR1 SGDLS, CDR2 YYNGEE. The CDR3 loop reads CASSVGLAGGPDNEQFF. CDR3 coding DNA: TGTGCCAGCAGCGTAGGGCTAGCGGGAGGGCCCGACAATGAGCAGTTCTTC.

The chain links TRBV24-1 to TRBJ2-1; 9 bases map to TRBD1. Germline CDR1 is KGHDR and CDR2 is SFDVKD. CDR3 length: 15 residues. V lost 5 bases, J lost 5 bases, and 6 bases stayed unmatched. CDR3 sequence (DNA): TGTGCCACCAGTGCCGGGACAGGGAGAGACAATGAGCAGTTCTTC. Protein product: CATSAGTGRDNEQFF.

The chain links TRBV3-1 (or the pseudogene TRBV3-2) to TRBJ1-2, with D unresolved. The germline CDR1 and CDR2 sequences are LGHDT and YNNKEL (reference sequence). This CDR3 has 11 residues. Trimming shortened V by 5 bases and J by 6 bases, and 7 bases separated the two germline ends. This chain's CDR3 is CASSLGDGYTF. Here the CDR3 DNA reads TGTGCCAGCAGCTTGGGTGATGGCTACACCTTC.

In its sample, this clone was seen a few times. The chain is built from TRBV7-9 and TRBJ1-1; 7 bases are a match to TRBD1. Losses at the gene ends were 5 bases for V and 4 bases for J; bases not matched to a gene: 4. CDR1 and CDR2 from the germline V gene are SEHNR and FQNEAQ (reference sequence). The CDR3 contains 13 residues. CDR3: CASSVSGGTEAFF. Here the CDR3 DNA reads TGTGCCAGCAGCGTCTCAGGGGGCACTGAAGCTTTCTTT.

V gene TRBV18 combines with J gene TRBJ2-1; 8 bases line up with TRBD1. Germline V CDR1 and CDR2: KGHSH, LQKENI. The CDR3 length is 17 residues. V shed 5 bases and J 0 bases; nucleotides not matched to a gene: 9. CDR3 nucleotides: TGTGCCAGCTCAAACGGCGTTGGGACAGGCTCCTACAATGAGCAGTTCTTC. Its translation is CASSNGVGTGSYNEQFF.

The chain employs TRBV5-1 and TRBJ1-1, with no clear D. V lost 0 bases and J lost 0, with 6 bases in between. Germline V lookup: CDR1 SGHRS, CDR2 YFSETQ. The CDR3 is 14 amino acids. CDR3 in DNA: TGCGCCAGCAGCTTGGGATGGGTGAACACTGAAGCTTTCTTT. Its translation is CASSLGWVNTEAFF.

V and J are TRBV7-8 and TRBJ1-6; D is undetermined. The CDR3 runs 17 residues. V was pared by 4 bases and J by 8 bases, with 21 bases between. Germline loops: CDR1 SGHVS, CDR2 FQNEAQ. CDR3 DNA: TGTGCCAGCAGCTCATTCTGGGCAGCCGAAGAGGATTCACCCCTCCACTTT. The encoded protein is CASSSFWAAEEDSPLHF.

The rearrangement links TRBV5-4 to TRBJ1-2, with TRBD1 identical over 11 bases. Per the germline V gene, CDR1 is SGHNT and CDR2 is YYREEE (reference sequence). The CDR3 consists of 16 residues. Trimming at V came to 6 bases and at J to 3 bases, leaving 10 bases not matched to a gene. CDR3 DNA sequence: TGTGCCAGCACCTCAGTCCTGGGACAGGGGGACTATGGCTACACCTTC. Encoded protein: CASTSVLGQGDYGYTF.

The V gene is TRBV30, the J gene TRBJ1-2, with 9 bases aligning to TRBD1. Trimming at V came to 5 bases and at J to 4 bases, leaving 8 bases not matched to a gene. This CDR3 region has 14 residues. Germline lookup yields CDR1 GTSNPN and CDR2 SVGIG (reference sequence). The CDR3 nucleotides are TGTGCCTGGGAACATAGGACAGGGGCCTATGGCTACACCTTC. Protein product: CAWEHRTGAYGYTF.

V and J are TRBV5-6 and TRBJ1-3, with D uncertain. The V end lost 3 bases, the J end lost 0 bases, and 4 bases lay between the germline ends. The CDR3 is made up of 13 amino acids. Germline V CDR1 and CDR2: SGHDT, YYEEEE. As DNA, the CDR3 is TGTGCCAGCAGCTCTATCTCTGGAAACACCATATATTTT. This encodes CASSSISGNTIYF.

V usage is TRBV18 and J usage is TRBJ2-1, with TRBD2 as a possible D gene (5 bases). V lost 5 bases to trimming and J lost 3 bases, with 14 bases between them. This CDR3 has 15 residues. Germline V gene data show CDR1 as KGHSH and CDR2 as LQKENI. CDR3 region: CASSAEDGDYNEQFF. The CDR3 coding sequence is TGTGCCAGCTCAGCAGAGGACGGGGACTACAATGAGCAGTTCTTC.

J is TRBJ1-5 and V is TRBV27; maybe TRBD1 (6 bases). The germline CDR1 and CDR2 sequences are MNHEY and SMNVEV (reference sequence). V was shortened by 0 bases and J by 1 base, with 13 bases between the two germline ends. This CDR3 region has 17 residues. CDR3 sequence reads: CASSLSGGRGSNQPQHF. CDR3 bases: TGTGCCAGCAGTTTATCGGGGGGGCGAGGGAGCAATCAGCCCCAGCATTTT.

The chain has TRBV5-8 and TRBJ1-1; possibly TRBD1 for D (6 bases). The CDR3 covers 15 residues. Looked up from germline, CDR1 is SGHTS and CDR2 is YDEGEE. The germline V and J ends were trimmed by 6 bases and 0 bases, with 15 bases remaining between them. The CDR3 sequence: CASTFQGFMNTEAFF. In DNA form, the CDR3 reads TGTGCCAGCACCTTTCAGGGGTTCATGAACACTGAAGCTTTCTTT.

The chain has TRBV7-9 and TRBJ1-1; a possible D gene is TRBD1 (5 bases). Germline-derived CDR1 and CDR2 are SEHNR and FQNEAQ (reference sequence). There are 17 residues in the CDR3. V shed 7 bases and J shed 0 bases, with 21 bases lying between them. In DNA, the CDR3 is TGTGCCAGCAACCTTATCGAAAGGGGAATCATGAACACTGAAGCTTTCTTT. This gives the protein CASNLIERGIMNTEAFF.

This rearrangement joins TRBV5-1 to TRBJ2-3, with unresolved D. CDR3 length equals 15 residues. Trimming cost V 0 bases and J 1 base, with 9 bases left between them. Germline V gene data show CDR1 as SGHRS and CDR2 as YFSETQ. The CDR3 DNA reads TGCGCCAGCAGCTTGGAGGGCGGTCGCACAGATACGCAGTATTTT. This sequence encodes CASSLEGGRTDTQYF.

The chain employs TRBV5-1 and TRBJ1-3; D perhaps matches TRBD1 (5 bases). Germline CDR1 is SGHRS and CDR2 is YFSETQ. The CDR3 contains 14 residues. V was shortened by 4 bases and J by 2 bases, with 10 bases between the two germline ends. The CDR3 nucleotides are TGCGCCAGCAGCACGGACATTACTGGAAACACCATATATTTT. As protein: CASSTDITGNTIYF.